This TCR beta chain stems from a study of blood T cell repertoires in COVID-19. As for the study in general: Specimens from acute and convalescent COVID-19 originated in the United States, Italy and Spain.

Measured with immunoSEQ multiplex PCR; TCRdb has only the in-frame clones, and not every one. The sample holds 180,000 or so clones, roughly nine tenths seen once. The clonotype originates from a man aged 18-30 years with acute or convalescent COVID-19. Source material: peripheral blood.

The CDR3 reads CASSQGVLENSPLHF. Here the CDR3 DNA reads TGTGCCAGCAGCCAAGGGGTCTTGGAGAATTCACCCCTCCACTTT. This chain joins TRBV3-1 (or the pseudogene TRBV3-2) and TRBJ1-6; no definite D call. The length of the CDR3 is 15 residues. The V end lost 1 base, the J end lost 7 bases, and 11 bases lay between the germline ends. In germline, CDR1 is LGHDT, CDR2 YNNKEL (reference sequence).